A selection of T cell receptor beta chains follows, all from one sample in a study of cytotoxic CD8 clonotypes in ibrutinib-treated CLL. Data came from immunoSEQ multiplex PCR; TCRdb stores just in-frame clones and leaves some out. The repertoire holds roughly 63,000 clones, with 57% as singletons. Sequenced material: PBMCs, taken after 12 months of ibrutinib treatment. Receptors originate from a human donor with chronic lymphocytic leukemia. The CDR3 runs from the conserved cysteine through the conserved F or W.

V gene	J gene	CDR3 protein
TRBV6-1	TRBJ2-3	CASSEATRGTQYF
TRBV11-2	TRBJ2-3	CASSLLPPLAGSTDTQYF
TRBV6-5	TRBJ1-1	CASKQVMNTEAFF
TRBV7-9	TRBJ1-3	CASGQSAGNTIYF
TRBV30	TRBJ1-2	CAWKPGQRGYTF
TRBV7-8	TRBJ1-5	CASSLLVGGYQPQHF
TRBV9	TRBJ2-3	CASSEQDTQYF
TRBV5-1	TRBJ2-7	CASSSGPYEQYF
TRBV28	TRBJ1-1	CATRQGSRTEAFF
TRBV5-4	TRBJ2-2	CASSLENRQNTGELFF
TRBV9	TRBJ2-4	CASSVGASGSNIQYF
TRBV2	TRBJ2-7	CASRGARQYF
TRBV2	TRBJ1-4	CASRPDGPKLFF
TRBV7-9	TRBJ2-1	CASSGPSGQGSYNEQFF
TRBV7-7	TRBJ2-5	CASTEQRTSVMETQYF
TRBV18	TRBJ2-7	CASSTGPHEQYF
TRBV19	TRBJ1-1	CAITGARNTEAFF
TRBV28	TRBJ1-4	CASRAYEKLFF
TRBV19	TRBJ1-2	CASSIHALNGYTF
TRBV6-1	TRBJ2-2	CAILPRSTGELFF
TRBV7-9	TRBJ1-2	CASSLTGGFYTF
TRBV6-5	TRBJ2-2	CASSLDTNTGELFF
TRBV18	TRBJ1-4	CASSPPYGVESEKLFF
TRBV5-1	TRBJ2-7	CASSFMGQGYSYEQYF
TRBV5-8	TRBJ2-5	CASSFGQHNQETQYF
TRBV27	TRBJ2-1	CASKFGESTGNEQFF